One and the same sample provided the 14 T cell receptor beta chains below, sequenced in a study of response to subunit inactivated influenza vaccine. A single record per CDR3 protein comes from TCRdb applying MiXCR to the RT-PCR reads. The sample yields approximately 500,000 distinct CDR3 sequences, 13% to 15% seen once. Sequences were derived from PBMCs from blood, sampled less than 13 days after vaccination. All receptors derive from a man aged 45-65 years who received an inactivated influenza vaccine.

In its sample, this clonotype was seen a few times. This CDR3 reads CASSTETQYF. CDR3 in DNA: TGTGCCAGCAGCACAGAGACCCAGTACTTC. This sequence joins TRBV28 and TRBJ2-5; unclear D gene. This CDR3 has 10 residues. The V and J ends lost 6 bases and 4 bases respectively, with 3 bases between them. Looked up from germline, CDR1 is MDHEN and CDR2 is SYDVKM.

The CDR3 DNA is TGTGCCAGCAAAAAACTAGCGGGAGGGTACAATGAGCAGTTCTTC. This sequence encodes CASKKLAGGYNEQFF. The chain is built from TRBV6-2 or TRBV6-3 and TRBJ2-1; 13 bases are shared with TRBD2. From germline, CDR1 is MNHEY and CDR2 SVGEGT. This CDR3 contains 15 residues. With V trimmed by 7 bases and J by 4 bases, 4 bases remained unmatched.

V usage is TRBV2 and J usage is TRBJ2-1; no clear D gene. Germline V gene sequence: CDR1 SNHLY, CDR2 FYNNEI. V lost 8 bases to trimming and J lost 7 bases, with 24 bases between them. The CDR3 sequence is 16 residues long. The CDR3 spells CASLLPAQADRNEQFF. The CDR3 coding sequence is TGTGCCAGCCTACTCCCCGCGCAGGCGGATCGGAATGAGCAGTTCTTC.

The CDR3 DNA follows: TGTGCCATCAGTGAGACGGGACTAGCGGGGGTCTACGAGCAGTACTTC. This codes for CAISETGLAGVYEQYF. This rearrangement joins TRBV10-3 to TRBJ2-7, with 14 bases that match TRBD2. CDR1 is ENHRY, CDR2 SYGVKD, per germline. The trim removed 2 bases at V and 3 bases at J, leaving 3 bases unmatched. The CDR3 runs 16 residues.

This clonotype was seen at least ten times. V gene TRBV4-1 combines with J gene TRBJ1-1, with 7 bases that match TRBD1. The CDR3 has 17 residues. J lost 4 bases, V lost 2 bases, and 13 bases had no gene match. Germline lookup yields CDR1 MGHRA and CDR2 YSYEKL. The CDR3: CASSQPGQRRRTTEAFF. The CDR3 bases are TGCGCCAGCAGCCAACCGGGACAGCGACGAAGAACCACTGAAGCTTTCTTT.

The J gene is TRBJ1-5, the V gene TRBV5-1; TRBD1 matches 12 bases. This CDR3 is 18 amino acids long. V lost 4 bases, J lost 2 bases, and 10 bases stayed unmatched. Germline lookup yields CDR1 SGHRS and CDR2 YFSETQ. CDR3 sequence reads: CASSLGTGGLGGNQPQHF. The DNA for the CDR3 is TGCGCCAGCAGCCTTGGGACAGGGGGCCTGGGAGGCAATCAGCCCCAGCATTTT.

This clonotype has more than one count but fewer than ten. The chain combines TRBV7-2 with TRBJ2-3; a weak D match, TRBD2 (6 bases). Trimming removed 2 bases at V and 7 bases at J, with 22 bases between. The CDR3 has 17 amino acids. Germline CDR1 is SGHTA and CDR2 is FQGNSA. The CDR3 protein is CASSLPSSVAGRNTQYF. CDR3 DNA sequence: TGTGCCAGCAGCTTACCTTCCTCTGTGGCGGGACGAAATACGCAGTATTTT. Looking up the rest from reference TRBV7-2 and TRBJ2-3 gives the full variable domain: GAGVSQSPSNKVTEKGKDVELRCDPISGHTALYWYRQSLGQGLEFLIYFQGNSAPDKSGLPSDRFSAERTGGSVSTLTIQRTQQEDSAVYLCASSLPSSVAGRNTQYFGPGTRLTVL.

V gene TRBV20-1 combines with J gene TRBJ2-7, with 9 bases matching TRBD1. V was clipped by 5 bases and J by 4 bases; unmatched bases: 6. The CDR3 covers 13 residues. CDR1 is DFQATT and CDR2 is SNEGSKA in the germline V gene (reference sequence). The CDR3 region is CSAEVDRGYEQYF. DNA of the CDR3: TGCAGTGCTGAGGTGGACAGGGGATACGAGCAGTACTTC.

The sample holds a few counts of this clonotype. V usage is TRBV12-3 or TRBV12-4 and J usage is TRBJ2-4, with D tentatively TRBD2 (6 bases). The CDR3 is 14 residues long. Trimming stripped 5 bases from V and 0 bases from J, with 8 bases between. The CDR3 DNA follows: TGTGCCAGCAGTCGGGGACTAGCCAAAAACATTCAGTACTTC. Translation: CASSRGLAKNIQYF.

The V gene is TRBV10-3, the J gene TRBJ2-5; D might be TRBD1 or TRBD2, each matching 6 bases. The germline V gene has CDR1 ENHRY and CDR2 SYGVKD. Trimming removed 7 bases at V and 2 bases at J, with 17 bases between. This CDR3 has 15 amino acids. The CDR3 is CAITPGATGQETQYF. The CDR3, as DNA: TGTGCCATCACCCCGGGGGCCACGGGACAAGAGACCCAGTACTTC.

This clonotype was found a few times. The CDR3 region has the DNA TGCGCCAGCAGCCAAGGGCTAGCGGGGGGCTTTGGATACATTCAGTACTTC. As protein: CASSQGLAGGFGYIQYF. The chain employs TRBV4-3 and TRBJ2-4; 11 bases line up with TRBD2. The CDR3 has 17 residues. Germline values: CDR1 LGHNA, CDR2 YSLEER. J was trimmed by 8 bases and V by 1 base; bases with no gene match: 10.

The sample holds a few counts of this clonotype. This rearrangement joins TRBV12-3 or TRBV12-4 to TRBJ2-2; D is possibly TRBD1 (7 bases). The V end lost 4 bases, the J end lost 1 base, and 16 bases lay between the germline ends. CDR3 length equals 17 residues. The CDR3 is CASSSRRGQMNTGELFF. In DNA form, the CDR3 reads TGTGCCAGCAGTTCGAGGAGGGGACAGATGAACACCGGGGAGCTGTTTTTT.

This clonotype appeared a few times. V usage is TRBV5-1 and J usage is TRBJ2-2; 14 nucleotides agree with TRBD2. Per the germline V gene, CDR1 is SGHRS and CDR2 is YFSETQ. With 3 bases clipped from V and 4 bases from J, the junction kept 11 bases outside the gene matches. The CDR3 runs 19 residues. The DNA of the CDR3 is TGCGCCAGCAGCTATGGACTAGCGGGGGGACCCACCCTCACCGGGGAGCTGTTTTTT. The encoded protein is CASSYGLAGGPTLTGELFF.

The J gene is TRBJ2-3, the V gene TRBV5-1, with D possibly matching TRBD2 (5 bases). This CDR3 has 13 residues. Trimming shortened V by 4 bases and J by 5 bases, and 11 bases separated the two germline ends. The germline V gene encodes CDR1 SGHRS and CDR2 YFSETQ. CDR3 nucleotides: TGCGCCAGCAGCAGCGGAAGTAAAGATACGCAGTATTTT. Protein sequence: CASSSGSKDTQYF. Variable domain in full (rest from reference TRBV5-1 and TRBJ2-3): KAGVTQTPRYLIKTRGQQVTLSCSPISGHRSVSWYQQTPGQGLQFLFEYFSETQRNKGNFPGRFSGRQFSNSRSEMNVSTLELGDSALYLCASSSGSKDTQYFGPGTRLTVL.